This T cell receptor beta chain is from a study of blood T cells in healthy people across ages. Study context: With template switching, about one barcoded beta molecule was captured per two T cells. Study-level results: It was the long-lived donors that had more naive CD4+ cells and higher diversity than aged donors. Unsorted PBMCs ruled out conclusive naive versus antigen-experienced comparison.

For the second PCR, which ran for 7 to 11 cycles, a sample-barcoded 5' primer and a J-beta primer mix were used. Each CDR3 protein gets one entry after TCRdb re-called the 5' RACE reads with MiXCR. The repertoire has 1.5 million to 2 million distinct CDR3 sequences, 30% to 35% of them found once; the top ten carry about 10%. Sample donors were healthy Caucasian individuals that came from Russia, aged roughly 6 to 95. This clonotype came up once. Its antigen is undetermined. This clone may be a read error of a much larger clone one base away. Germline CDR1 reads MDHEN; CDR2 reads SYDVKM. This CDR3 spans 13 amino acids. V lost 7 bases, J lost 6 bases, and 14 bases lay in between.

The sample consisted of blood. The TCR sequence derives from a woman aged 30 to 39 in good health. The chain couples TRBV28 to TRBJ2-3; TRBD1 might be the D (6 bases). Here the CDR3 reads CASTSGETDTQYF. DNA of the CDR3: TGTGCCAGCACCTCAGGGGAGACGGATACGCAGTATTTT. The full variable domain, with the rest looked up from reference TRBV28 and TRBJ2-3, is DVKVTQSSRYLVKRTGEKVFLECVQDMDHENMFWYRQDPGLGLRLIYFSYDVKMKEKGDIPEGYSVSREKKERFSLILESASTNQTSMYLCASTSGETDTQYFGPGTRLTVL.